This T cell receptor (beta chain) was documented in a study of human T cells and chemical hapten exposure. As for the study in general: The study enrolled mostly female patients with alopecia areata, totalis or universalis. The study's findings and limits: Sensitization with DPC brought no change to TCRs above 1 in 1000 in frequency.

On this clonotype: Its antigen is unidentified.

CDR1 and CDR2 (germline): LGHDT, YNNKEL (reference sequence). The CDR3 runs 11 residues. V was clipped by 5 bases and J by 5 bases, with 4 bases between them. TCRdb reprocessed the RACE reads with MiXCR, giving one entry per CDR3 protein. The sample lists 99,000 or so distinct CDR3 sequences; under 35% were seen once. Time point: patch test 3, about 24 weeks after DPC sensitization. Treatment noted: therapeutic diphenylcyclopropenone sensitization with weekly scalp DPC. Donors, patients with alopecia ranging from 18 to 70 years old and judged suitable for DPC, provided samples. Material: whole blood, obtained in connection with sensitization to the hapten diphenylcyclopropenone (DPC). The chain combines TRBV3-1 with TRBJ2-1; D is unclear. This clonotype was obtained from a man aged 40-49 years with alopecia areata. Some clones in this sample may be carry-over from other donors' samples. CDR3 region: CASSFHNEQFF. The DNA of the CDR3 is TGTGCCAGCAGCTTCCACAATGAGCAGTTCTTC.